Each of the 23 T cell receptor beta chains below was sequenced from the same sample in a study of T-cell reconstitution after alpha-beta-depleted transplantation in children. The library targeted TCRbeta and was prepared with unique molecular identifiers. TCRdb passed the PCR reads through MiXCR, listing each CDR3 protein once. This table has roughly 670,000 distinct CDR3 sequences, around 12% appearing once. The material sequenced was PBMCs, taken before TCRalphabeta/CD19-depleted stem cell transplant. The receptors shown here come from a girl under 10 years old with congenital amegakaryocytic thrombocytopenia, due to receive a stem cell transplant.

This clonotype was picked up many times. The chain employs TRBV6-1 and TRBJ1-4; a possible D gene is TRBD1 (6 bases). The germline gives CDR1 MNHNS, CDR2 SASEGT. This CDR3 comprises 16 residues. V lost 6 bases and J 7 bases, leaving 21 bases between the germline ends. The CDR3 sequence is CASSPPPDRVGEKLFF. The CDR3 region has the DNA TGTGCCAGCAGCCCCCCGCCGGACAGAGTAGGTGAAAAACTGTTTTTT.

This clonotype appeared many times. This chain links TRBV5-1 with TRBJ2-5, with a tentative D call TRBD1 (6 bases). The CDR3 consists of 14 residues. Trimming pared 4 bases from V and 1 base from J, leaving 11 bases between. Germline V gene sequence: CDR1 SGHRS, CDR2 YFSETQ. CDR3 protein: CASSGTGFQETQYF. CDR3 bases: TGCGCCAGCAGCGGCACAGGGTTCCAAGAGACCCAGTACTTC.

This clonotype has ten or more counts. This chain connects TRBV6-5 to TRBJ1-6; D is ambiguous. Trimming cost V 0 bases and J 0 bases, with 3 bases left between them. This CDR3 has 15 amino acids. In germline, CDR1 is MNHEY, CDR2 SVGAGI. The CDR3 protein is CASSYSASYNSPLHF. CDR3 sequence (DNA): TGTGCCAGCAGTTACTCCGCCTCCTATAATTCACCCCTCCACTTT.

This clonotype was counted at least ten times. The gene calls are TRBV10-2 and TRBJ1-2, with 7 positions matching TRBD1. Germline V gives CDR1 WSHSY, CDR2 SAAADI. The CDR3 extends over 11 amino acids. Trimming cost V 8 bases and J 5 bases; bases outside gene matches: 2. The CDR3 DNA sequence: TGCGCCAGCGGGACAGTTTATGGCTACACCTTC. It specifies CASGTVYGYTF.

This chain joins TRBV10-3 and TRBJ2-5; D tentatively reads TRBD1 or TRBD2 (5 bases each). CDR3 size: 14 residues. V was cut by 6 bases and J by 5 bases, with 16 bases left in between. Germline values: CDR1 ENHRY, CDR2 SYGVKD. The CDR3 loop is CAISRDHLGETQYF. The CDR3 DNA follows: TGTGCCATCAGCAGGGACCACCTGGGCGAGACCCAGTACTTC.

Many counts were recorded for this clonotype. The chain has TRBV12-3 or TRBV12-4 and TRBJ2-3, with D perhaps being TRBD1 or TRBD2 (5 bases each). V was clipped by 1 base and J by 2 bases, with 16 bases between them. The CDR3 consists of 17 residues. In nucleotides, the CDR3 is TGTGCCAGCAGTTTAGGGTTCGGGGCCACCTACACAGATACGCAGTATTTT. It yields the protein CASSLGFGATYTDTQYF.

The rearrangement links TRBV6-2 or TRBV6-3 to TRBJ2-7, with unresolved D. The germline V gene has CDR1 MNHEY and CDR2 SVGEGT. The V end was cut by 2 bases, the J end by 3 bases, with 8 bases between. The length of the CDR3 is 13 residues. CDR3 residues: CASSYEVDYEQYF. The CDR3, as DNA: TGTGCCAGCAGTTACGAGGTGGACTACGAGCAGTACTTC.

This chain joins TRBV20-1 and TRBJ1-1; 7 nucleotides agree with TRBD1. Losses at the gene ends were 2 bases for V and 6 bases for J; bases not matched to a gene: 6. The CDR3 totals 13 residues. Per germline, CDR1 DFQATT and CDR2 SNEGSKA (reference sequence). CDR3 region: CSARRTGGAEAFF. The CDR3 bases are TGCAGTGCTAGAAGGACAGGTGGGGCTGAAGCTTTCTTT.

V is TRBV29-1 and J is TRBJ1-4; D is ambiguous. CDR1 is SQVTM and CDR2 is ANQGSEA in the germline V gene. The CDR3 is made up of 11 amino acids. Trimming took off 3 bases at V and 10 bases at J, with 9 bases between the two ends. Here the CDR3 reads CSVEKEGKLFF. CDR3 in DNA: TGCAGCGTTGAGAAGGAGGGAAAACTGTTTTTT.

This clonotype has at least ten counts. The chain combines TRBV20-1 with TRBJ1-3; D gene uncertain. Per the germline V gene, CDR1 is DFQATT and CDR2 is SNEGSKA (reference sequence). V was shortened by 1 base and J by 6 bases, with 4 bases between the two germline ends. The CDR3 has 11 amino acids. In DNA, the CDR3 is TGCAGTGCTAGAGGTGTAAACACCATATATTTT. Translation gives CSARGVNTIYF.

CDR3 nucleotides: TGTGCCAGCAGCTTAAGCTTGGCGCGTACCTATGGCTACACCTTC. Its translation is CASSLSLARTYGYTF. V usage is TRBV7-2 and J usage is TRBJ1-2, with D unresolved. The germline V and J ends were trimmed by 2 bases and 4 bases, with 14 bases remaining between them. Germline V lookup: CDR1 SGHTA, CDR2 FQGNSA. The CDR3 length is 15 residues. Using reference TRBV7-2 and TRBJ1-2 for the parts outside the CDR3, the full variable domain is GAGVSQSPSNKVTEKGKDVELRCDPISGHTALYWYRQSLGQGLEFLIYFQGNSAPDKSGLPSDRFSAERTGGSVSTLTIQRTQQEDSAVYLCASSLSLARTYGYTFGSGTRLTVV.

This chain joins TRBV7-8 and TRBJ2-1; possibly TRBD2 for D (6 bases). V was cut by 5 bases and J by 8 bases, with 16 bases left in between. CDR1 is SGHVS, CDR2 FQNEAQ, per germline. The CDR3 length is 14 residues. The CDR3 region is CASSPWTTLHEQFF. In nucleotides, the CDR3 is TGTGCCAGCAGCCCCTGGACTACCCTGCATGAGCAGTTCTTC. The variable domain in full, completed from reference TRBV7-8 and TRBJ2-1, reads GAGVSQSPRYKVAKRGQDVALRCDPISGHVSLFWYQQALGQGPEFLTYFQNEAQLDKSGLPSDRFFAERPEGSVSTLKIQRTQQEDSAVYLCASSPWTTLHEQFFGPGTRLTVL.

A word on this clonotype: A much larger clone differs from this one at a single base, so this may be a read error. The rearrangement uses TRBV6-1 and TRBJ2-7; D gene ambiguous. The CDR3 is made up of 12 amino acids. The germline V gene encodes CDR1 MNHNS and CDR2 SASEGT. V lost 4 bases to trimming and J lost 3 bases, with 7 bases between them. The CDR3 reads CASSGHFYEQYF. CDR3 coding DNA: TGTGCCAGCAGTGGTCACTTCTACGAGCAGTACTTC.

This clonotype was seen repeatedly, ten times or more. This chain links TRBV5-1 with TRBJ2-3, with TRBD2 identical over 7 bases. Trimming at V came to 1 base and at J to 1 base, leaving 6 bases not matched to a gene. The CDR3 is made up of 16 amino acids. Germline assignment: CDR1 SGHRS and CDR2 YFSETQ. CDR3 DNA: TGCGCCAGCAGCTTGACGAAAACTAGCGGCACAGATACGCAGTATTTT. Translated: CASSLTKTSGTDTQYF.

This clonotype was seen only a few times. The chain employs TRBV30 and TRBJ2-7, with D perhaps matching TRBD1 (6 bases). Between the trimmed V and J ends, which lost 1 base and 7 bases, there was a span of 11 bases. Germline loops: CDR1 GTSNPN, CDR2 SVGIG (reference sequence). The CDR3 has 12 residues. The CDR3 sequence: CAWSATGPEQYF. CDR3 DNA sequence: TGTGCCTGGAGTGCGACAGGACCGGAGCAGTACTTC.

This clonotype was recorded at least ten times. CDR3 sequence: CASSFQTAPNTGELFF. CDR3 DNA sequence: TGCGCCAGCAGCTTCCAGACAGCTCCGAACACCGGGGAGCTGTTTTTT. The genes are TRBV5-1 and TRBJ2-2, with D perhaps TRBD1 (5 bases). Germline assignment: CDR1 SGHRS and CDR2 YFSETQ. The CDR3 has 16 residues. V lost 2 bases, J lost 0 bases, and 11 bases lay in between. The variable domain in full, completed from reference TRBV5-1 and TRBJ2-2, reads KAGVTQTPRYLIKTRGQQVTLSCSPISGHRSVSWYQQTPGQGLQFLFEYFSETQRNKGNFPGRFSGRQFSNSRSEMNVSTLELGDSALYLCASSFQTAPNTGELFFGEGSRLTVL.

This clonotype occurred many times. The rearrangement joins TRBV29-1 to TRBJ2-1; TRBD2 aligns across 8 bases. The germline V gene has CDR1 SQVTM and CDR2 ANQGSEA. V was pared by 7 bases and J by 1 base, with 9 bases of the junction left unmatched. This CDR3 spans 15 amino acids. CDR3 in amino acids: CSGRAVAGSYNEQFF. CDR3 DNA sequence: TGCAGCGGCAGGGCGGTAGCGGGATCCTACAATGAGCAGTTCTTC.

This clonotype has only a few counts. V and J are TRBV12-3 or TRBV12-4 and TRBJ2-1; D not resolved. V was pared by 3 bases and J by 4 bases, with 13 bases between. The CDR3 has 15 residues. CDR3 protein: CASSFWVRSYNEQFF. In DNA form, the CDR3 reads TGTGCCAGCAGTTTTTGGGTTAGATCGTACAATGAGCAGTTCTTC.

This clonotype was detected many times. The chain recombines TRBV20-1 with TRBJ2-1, with D maybe TRBD1 (6 bases). V was trimmed by 0 bases and J by 0 bases, leaving 18 bases between them. The germline V gene encodes CDR1 DFQATT and CDR2 SNEGSKA (reference sequence). This CDR3 is built from 18 residues. The CDR3 sequence is CSARDAGQGTSSYNEQFF. The CDR3 region has the DNA TGCAGTGCTAGAGATGCGGGCCAGGGGACGAGCTCCTACAATGAGCAGTTCTTC.

This clonotype was recorded many times. This chain uses TRBV10-2 with TRBJ2-1, with 7 bases aligning to TRBD2. Germline CDR1 is WSHSY and CDR2 is SAAADI. The ends lost 6 bases at V and 6 bases at J; junction bases unmatched: 8. The CDR3 covers 14 residues. The CDR3 DNA reads as TGCGCCAGCAGGGTACGACTAGCCGGCAATGAGCAGTTCTTC. This translates into CASRVRLAGNEQFF.

Many counts were recorded for this clonotype. The rearrangement links TRBV10-3 to TRBJ2-2; D uncertain. The CDR3 extends over 13 amino acids. Trimming shortened V by 7 bases and J by 0 bases, and 6 bases separated the two germline ends. Germline CDR1 and CDR2: ENHRY and SYGVKD. CDR3 loop: CAIKLPNTGELFF. CDR3 nucleotides: TGTGCCATCAAACTCCCGAACACCGGGGAGCTGTTTTTT.

Of note for this clonotype: With a much larger clone just one base away, this may be a read error. The rearrangement joins TRBV11-2 to TRBJ2-7; TRBD1 might be the D (5 bases). CDR3 length equals 13 residues. Trimming took 8 bases from V and 5 from J, leaving 16 bases between them. The germline V gene encodes CDR1 SGHAT and CDR2 FQNNGV. CDR3 bases: TGTGCCAGCGGGGCCCCTGGGTTGAACGAGCAGTACTTC. Translating gives CASGAPGLNEQYF.

This clonotype was counted many times. V and J are TRBV28 and TRBJ2-3; 8 bases align to TRBD1. V shed 6 bases and J 5 bases; nucleotides not matched to a gene: 10. Germline V gives CDR1 MDHEN, CDR2 SYDVKM. CDR3 length: 15 amino acids. DNA for the CDR3: TGTGCCAGCAGGAACGACAGGGGAGAGGAAGATACGCAGTATTTT. It codes for CASRNDRGEEDTQYF.